This is a list of T cell receptor beta chains from one sample in a study of blood T cell repertoires in COVID-19. Data came from immunoSEQ multiplex PCR; TCRdb stores just in-frame clones and leaves some out. Of roughly 150,000 clones listed, approximately 86% are singletons. The specimen sequenced was PBMCs or T cells enriched from blood (not recorded which). The receptors shown here come from a man between 60 and 75 years old who had recovered from COVID-19. The CDR3 runs from the conserved cysteine through the conserved F or W. The D gene is left open where the match is weak. Only part of the rows carry a size: once, few, many, or a class if the clone is expanded.

>TRBJ2-2|TRBV7-2|.|TRBD2
CASSSRLAGSNTGELFF
TGTGCCAGCAGCTCAAGACTAGCGGGTTCGAACACCGGGGAGCTGTTTTTT
>TRBJ2-6|TRBV5-5|.|.
CASSFTNPRSGANVLTF
TGTGCCAGCAGCTTCACGAATCCCAGGTCTGGGGCCAACGTCCTGACTTTC
>TRBJ2-1|TRBV27|.|TRBD1
CASAGQGPHNEQFF
TGTGCCAGCGCGGGACAGGGTCCTCACAATGAGCAGTTCTTC
>TRBJ1-6|TRBV7-3|.|.
CASSSTGAVNSPLHF
TGTGCCAGCAGCTCAACGGGGGCAGTAAATTCACCCCTCCACTTT
>TRBJ2-2|TRBV15|once|.
CAITQQGSNTGELFF
TGTGCCATCACTCAGCAGGGGTCTAACACCGGGGAGCTGTTTTTT
>TRBJ2-7|TRBV7-3|.|.
CASSLRLAGPYEQYF
TGTGCCAGCAGCTTACGTTTGGCTGGGCCTTACGAGCAGTACTTC
>TRBJ1-2|TRBV2|.|TRBD1
CASSPGQGAGGYTF
TGTGCCAGCAGTCCGGGACAGGGGGCAGGAGGCTACACCTTC
>TRBJ2-1|TRBV27|once|.
CASSQGPNEQFF
TGTGCCAGCAGTCAGGGTCCCAATGAGCAGTTCTTC
>TRBJ1-2|TRBV27|once|.
CASRDWDTGIYTF
TGTGCCAGCAGGGACTGGGACACCGGGATCTACACCTTC
>TRBJ1-5|TRBV18|once|TRBD1
CASSLDRGLNQPQHF
TGTGCCAGCTCGCTGGACAGGGGGCTCAATCAGCCCCAGCATTTT
>TRBJ1-5|TRBV7-9|.|.
CASSWGGDSNQPQHF
TGTGCCAGCAGCTGGGGCGGGGATAGCAATCAGCCCCAGCATTTT
>TRBJ1-6|TRBV5-1|.|.
CASSKGQKDNSPLHF
TGCGCCAGCAGCAAAGGACAGAAAGATAATTCACCCCTCCACTTT
>TRBJ2-1|TRBV5-6|.|TRBD1
CASSLFGTGSDNEQFF
TGTGCCAGCAGCTTATTCGGGACAGGATCAGACAATGAGCAGTTCTTC
>TRBJ2-5|TRBV30|many|.
CAWSVQGLIQETQYF
TGTGCCTGGAGTGTACAAGGACTTATCCAAGAGACCCAGTACTTC
>TRBJ2-5|TRBV7-2|.|TRBD2
CASSLGASGAQETQYF
TGTGCCAGCAGCTTAGGGGCTAGCGGGGCCCAAGAGACCCAGTACTTC
>TRBJ1-1|TRBV9|.|.
CASSPSPLGRGTEAFF
TGTGCCAGCAGCCCCTCCCCCCTGGGCAGGGGCACTGAAGCTTTCTTT
>TRBJ2-3|TRBV7-3|.|.
CASSLGRGVIDTQYF
TGTGCCAGCAGCCTAGGGCGGGGTGTAATCGACACGCAGTATTTT
>TRBJ1-6|TRBV29-1|.|TRBD1
CSAGTGDNSPLHF
TGCAGCGCCGGGACAGGGGATAATTCACCCCTCCACTTT
>TRBJ2-1|TRBV6-4|once|TRBD2
CASSDSAGGYNEQFF
TGTGCCAGCAGTGACTCGGCGGGGGGCTACAATGAGCAGTTCTTC
>TRBJ2-7|TRBV14|.|.
CASSSIEGTEQYF
TGTGCCAGCAGCTCCATAGAAGGGACTGAGCAGTACTTC
>TRBJ2-1|TRBV5-1|.|.
CASSLEAGAVDEQFF
TGCGCCAGCAGCTTGGAAGCAGGGGCAGTTGATGAGCAGTTCTTC
>TRBJ2-7|TRBV28|.|.
CASSLGRDYEQYF
TGTGCCAGCAGTTTAGGCAGGGACTACGAGCAGTACTTC
>TRBJ2-7|TRBV12-3/TRBV12-4|once|.
CASGRFDEQYF
TGTGCCAGCGGGAGATTCGACGAGCAGTACTTC
>TRBJ1-5|TRBV7-2|.|.
CASSLADPWGGYSNQPQHF
TGTGCCAGCAGCTTAGCAGACCCCTGGGGGGGATATAGCAATCAGCCCCAGCATTTT
>TRBJ1-1|TRBV7-8|.|.
CASSPPRDEAFF
TGTGCCAGCAGCCCACCCAGGGATGAAGCTTTCTTT
>TRBJ1-6|TRBV5-1|.|TRBD1
CASSPETGGHEDSPLHF
TGCGCCAGCAGCCCGGAGACAGGGGGCCATGAGGATTCACCCCTCCACTTT
>TRBJ2-7|TRBV29-1|few|TRBD1
CSVEGAGQGPYEQYF
TGCAGCGTTGAAGGGGCCGGACAGGGCCCCTACGAGCAGTACTTC
>TRBJ2-3|TRBV19|once|TRBD2
CASSVTSGTDTQYF
TGTGCCAGTAGTGTCACTAGCGGCACAGATACGCAGTATTTT
>TRBJ1-1|TRBV3-1/TRBV3-2|few|.
CASKGLETEAFF
TGTGCCAGCAAGGGGCTGGAGACTGAAGCTTTCTTT
>TRBJ2-7|TRBV3-1/TRBV3-2|.|.
CASSQLGPYEQYF
TGTGCCAGCAGCCAACTAGGTCCCTACGAGCAGTACTTC
>TRBJ2-2|TRBV18|.|.
CASSPRLVMSTGELFF
TGTGCCAGCTCACCGCGACTAGTTATGTCCACCGGGGAGCTGTTTTTT
>TRBJ1-1|TRBV10-2|.|.
CASSEAGNTEAFF
TGCGCCAGCAGTGAGGCAGGTAACACTGAAGCTTTCTTT
>TRBJ1-6|TRBV9|.|TRBD1
CASSDGQGSSPLHF
TGTGCCAGCAGCGACGGACAGGGGAGTTCACCCCTCCACTTT
>TRBJ1-1|TRBV11-3|.|.
CASSLGGGFEAFF
TGTGCCAGCAGCTTAGGAGGGGGATTCGAAGCTTTCTTT
>TRBJ2-7|TRBV28|.|.
CASSLSAGYYEQYF
TGTGCCAGCAGTTTAAGCGCGGGATACTACGAGCAGTACTTC
>TRBJ1-2|TRBV7-2|.|.
CASSLVGGANYGYTF
TGTGCCAGCAGCTTAGTCGGGGGAGCTAACTATGGCTACACCTTC
>TRBJ2-7|TRBV10-2|once|.
CASSAGGHEQYF
TGCGCCAGCAGTGCGGGGGGCCACGAGCAGTACTTC
>TRBJ1-5|TRBV13|.|TRBD1
CASSSRDRGLVGQPQHF
TGTGCCAGCAGCAGCCGGGACAGGGGGCTGGTCGGACAGCCCCAGCATTTT
>TRBJ1-2|TRBV2|.|.
CASSNDRYYGYTF
TGTGCCAGCAGTAACGACAGGTACTATGGCTACACCTTC
>TRBJ2-3|TRBV5-1|.|TRBD2
CASRGAGGPNTDTQYF
TGCGCCAGCAGGGGGGCGGGAGGGCCGAACACAGATACGCAGTATTTT
>TRBJ2-1|TRBV7-2|.|TRBD2
CASSLIGGGIAYNEQFF
TGTGCCAGCAGCTTAATTGGCGGGGGTATCGCCTACAATGAGCAGTTCTTC
>TRBJ1-2|TRBV27|.|.
CASHGGAYGYTF
TGTGCCTCACATGGAGGGGCATATGGCTACACCTTC
>TRBJ2-1|TRBV27|.|.
CASSPRTGGWFF
TGTGCCAGCAGTCCTCGGACTGGGGGGTGGTTCTTC
>TRBJ2-7|TRBV18|.|TRBD1
CASSPTHRGSYEQYF
TGTGCCAGCTCACCAACCCACAGGGGCTCCTACGAGCAGTACTTC
>TRBJ2-7|TRBV5-1|.|.
CASSPGGARVYEQYF
TGCGCCAGCAGCCCTGGGGGGGCAAGGGTCTACGAGCAGTACTTC
>TRBJ2-5|TRBV9|.|.
CASSVVGLPQETQYF
TGTGCCAGCAGCGTAGTGGGGCTGCCGCAAGAGACCCAGTACTTC
>TRBJ1-3|TRBV5-1|.|.
CASSLATGFGNTIYF
TGCGCCAGCAGCTTGGCCACAGGGTTCGGAAACACCATATATTTT
>TRBJ2-7|TRBV18|.|.
CASSPGRGGFDEQYF
TGTGCCAGCTCCCCGGGCAGGGGTGGCTTCGACGAGCAGTACTTC
>TRBJ2-3|TRBV7-2|.|.
CAWGGPDTQYF
TGTGCCTGGGGGGGGCCCGATACGCAGTATTTT
>TRBJ2-2|TRBV5-4|.|.
CASSLPGNTGELFF
TGTGCCAGCAGCTTGCCGGGGAACACCGGGGAGCTGTTTTTT
>TRBJ1-5|TRBV5-8|.|.
CASSTRTSQPQHF
TGTGCCAGCAGCACGCGGACAAGTCAGCCCCAGCATTTT
>TRBJ2-5|TRBV5-1|.|TRBD1
CASTETGGETQYF
TGCGCCAGCACGGAGACAGGGGGAGAGACCCAGTACTTC
>TRBJ2-7|TRBV6-5|.|.
CASSYSLSAGHEQYF
TGTGCCAGCAGTTACTCGCTCTCAGCGGGCCACGAGCAGTACTTC
>TRBJ2-4|TRBV5-1|.|TRBD1
CASSLAAGGGNIQYF
TGCGCCAGCAGCTTGGCGGCAGGGGGTGGGAACATTCAGTACTTC
>TRBJ1-2|TRBV7-9|.|TRBD1
CASSSFIPGQGGNYGYTF
TGTGCCAGCAGCTCCTTCATCCCGGGACAGGGGGGTAACTATGGCTACACCTTC
>TRBJ1-4|TRBV30|.|.
CAWEQGPNEKLFF
TGTGCCTGGGAACAGGGACCTAATGAAAAACTGTTTTTT
>TRBJ1-2|TRBV5-1|few|.
CASSSDSANYGYTF
TGCGCCAGCAGCTCGGACAGTGCTAACTATGGCTACACCTTC
>TRBJ2-2|TRBV14|.|TRBD1
CASSPRPGGTGELFF
TGTGCCAGCAGCCCACGACCAGGGGGCACCGGGGAGCTGTTTTTT